The rows below give T cell receptor beta chains drawn from one sample of a study of blood T cell repertoires in COVID-19. The data were produced by immunoSEQ multiplex PCR, yet TCRdb's version contains in-frame clones alone and is incomplete. The sample consists of some 250,000 clones, roughly four fifths of them appearing once. Sequenced sample: peripheral blood. These receptors were collected from a man aged 50 to 59 with active or convalescent COVID-19. Both conserved end residues are part of each CDR3. D genes are given only for firm matches.

TRBV29-1	TRBD2	TRBJ2-5	CSASGAGGQETQYF
TRBV7-9	NA	TRBJ1-1	CASSETMNTEAFF
TRBV10-3	NA	TRBJ2-2	CATGGLGANTGELFF
TRBV6-1	TRBD1	TRBJ2-1	CASSAPGQRSYNEQFF
TRBV7-9	TRBD1	TRBJ2-5	CASRRTGGGETQYF
TRBV9	NA	TRBJ2-7	CASSVGDTRYEQYF
TRBV7-9	TRBD1	TRBJ1-2	CASSLGRAGGLYGYTF
TRBV2	TRBD1	TRBJ1-1	CASRGQGVNTEAFF
TRBV19	NA	TRBJ2-2	CAIQGWDTGELFF
TRBV7-9	TRBD2	TRBJ2-3	CASLAGGPSTDTQYF
TRBV12-3/TRBV12-4	NA	TRBJ1-1	CASSFRREAFF
TRBV10-1	NA	TRBJ2-7	CASSESGRTAEGQYF
TRBV6-6	NA	TRBJ1-6	CASSYSTGNYNSPLHF
TRBV7-2	NA	TRBJ2-2	CASSPRVFNTGELFF
TRBV29-1	TRBD1	TRBJ2-5	CSVGQGVQETQYF
TRBV4-2	TRBD1	TRBJ2-7	CASSQESGGRNEQYF
TRBV18	TRBD1	TRBJ1-2	CASSTTGGVSYGYTF
TRBV7-9	TRBD1	TRBJ1-2	CASSYGQGDYGYTF
TRBV6-5	TRBD1	TRBJ1-3	CASSYLTGAGNTIYF
TRBV14	TRBD1	TRBJ1-6	CASSRQTGGNSPLHF
TRBV19	TRBD1	TRBJ1-5	CASRNTGGGQPQHF
TRBV2	NA	TRBJ1-6	CARRGSYNSPLHF
TRBV19	TRBD1	TRBJ1-5	CASWTGGINQPQHF
TRBV5-4	NA	TRBJ2-5	CASSSRAASRETQYF
TRBV12-5	NA	TRBJ1-5	CASGLGVSDQPQHF
TRBV27	NA	TRBJ1-4	CASSQGIGRAEKLFF
TRBV7-3	NA	TRBJ2-1	CASSSTAGRANEQFF
TRBV6-5	NA	TRBJ1-1	CASTDGGSTEAFF
TRBV7-9	TRBD1	TRBJ1-4	CASRGTVNEKLFF
TRBV5-1	NA	TRBJ2-3	CASSHDSPSTDTQYF
TRBV15	NA	TRBJ1-1	CATSRDLQMNTEAFF
TRBV5-4	NA	TRBJ2-3	CASSLAASRDTQYF
TRBV5-6	NA	TRBJ2-7	CASSFRGTYEQYF
TRBV6-5	NA	TRBJ1-4	CASREYGTNEKLFF
TRBV29-1	TRBD2	TRBJ2-5	CSGPRGGGWQETQYF
TRBV4-3	TRBD1	TRBJ1-2	CASSHTGDYGYTF
TRBV5-4	TRBD1	TRBJ1-2	CASSPGGKTGMGGYTF
TRBV9	TRBD1	TRBJ2-1	CASSVGSGGFYNEQFF
TRBV5-1	TRBD1	TRBJ2-1	CASSQLNRGAPNNEQFF
TRBV15	NA	TRBJ2-3	CATSNRGAGTDTQYF
TRBV19	NA	TRBJ2-5	CASSMGPGGETQYF
TRBV2	TRBD2	TRBJ2-1	CASKGLAGGSYNEQFF
TRBV12-3/TRBV12-4	NA	TRBJ1-5	CASSLTGNQPQHF
TRBV7-9	NA	TRBJ1-2	CASSLPDGYTF
TRBV20-1	TRBD2	TRBJ2-5	CSASLAGGEETQYF
TRBV7-2	TRBD1	TRBJ1-2	CASSSVRTGGLRGYTF
TRBV5-6	NA	TRBJ2-1	CASSPGGGGFYNEQFF
TRBV27	TRBD1	TRBJ1-1	CASSPYRGGGDTEAFF
TRBV6-5	TRBD1	TRBJ1-1	CASSLNRGPDTEAFF
TRBV7-2	TRBD1	TRBJ2-1	CASSQGRTGLGRNEQFF
TRBV6-2/TRBV6-3	NA	TRBJ2-1	CASSYSTARRVHEQFF
TRBV19	NA	TRBJ1-6	CASSTRSSYNSPLHF
TRBV3-1/TRBV3-2	NA	TRBJ2-3	CASSPLAGSSTDTQYF
TRBV2	NA	TRBJ1-3	CASSDRSHSGNTIYF
TRBV7-6	NA	TRBJ1-2	CASSSGTNYGYTF
TRBV5-1	TRBD2	TRBJ2-7	CASSGGISGGSTYEQYF
TRBV7-9	TRBD1	TRBJ1-2	CASSDRGYLTF
TRBV4-1	NA	TRBJ1-6	CASSHPPAGDNSPLHF
TRBV6-1	NA	TRBJ1-5	CASSEHLGRSNQPQHF
TRBV27	NA	TRBJ2-3	CASRVGGADTQYF